This T cell receptor (beta chain) was sequenced during a study of control samples from healthy donors and cancer patients. Germline V gene data show CDR1 as SNHLY and CDR2 as FYNNEI. This CDR3 has 12 amino acids. J was trimmed by 7 bases and V by 6 bases; bases with no gene match: 3. The table came from immunoSEQ multiplex PCR; TCRdb's copy has only in-frame clones and leaves some out. The sample consists of around 250,000 clones, about four fifths of them appearing once. The source is a woman aged 60-70 years with lung cancer. Sequenced sample: PBMCs. V gene TRBV2 combines with J gene TRBJ2-5; 9 bases are shared with TRBD1. CDR3 sequence reads: CASRGQGRTQYF. As DNA, the CDR3 is TGTGCCAGCAGGGGACAGGGCCGGACCCAGTACTTC.